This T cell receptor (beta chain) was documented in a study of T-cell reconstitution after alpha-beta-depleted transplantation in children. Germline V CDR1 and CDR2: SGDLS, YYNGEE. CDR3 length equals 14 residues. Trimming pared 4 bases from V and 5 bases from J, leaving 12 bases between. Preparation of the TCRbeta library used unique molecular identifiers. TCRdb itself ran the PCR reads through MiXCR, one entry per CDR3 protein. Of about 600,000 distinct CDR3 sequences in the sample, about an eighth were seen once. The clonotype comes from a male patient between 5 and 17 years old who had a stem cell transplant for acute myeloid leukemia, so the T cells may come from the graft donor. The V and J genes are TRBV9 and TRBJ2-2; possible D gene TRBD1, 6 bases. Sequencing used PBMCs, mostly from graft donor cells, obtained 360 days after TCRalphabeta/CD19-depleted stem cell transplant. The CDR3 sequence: CASSSRGRTGELFF. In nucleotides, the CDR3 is TGTGCCAGCAGCTCCAGGGGAAGGACCGGGGAGCTGTTTTTT.